A selection of T cell receptor beta chains follows, all from one sample in a study of PD-1 blockade in mismatch repair-deficient tumors. The method was immunoSEQ multiplex PCR; TCRdb's version includes in-frame clones alone and lacks a portion of them. The table includes 60,000 to 70,000 clones, approximately 88% detected once. Here the sequenced sample was peripheral blood, taken 52 weeks after starting pembrolizumab. The receptors were sampled from an adult with mismatch repair-deficient cancer. Both conserved end residues are part of each CDR3. The D gene is left open where the match is weak. Size is omitted from some rows. Given values are once, few, many or a class for expanded clones.

size	D	V	J	DNA	CDR3
NA	NA	TRBV4-2	TRBJ2-1	TGTGCCAGCAGCCAAGCTACTTACAATGAGCAGTTCTTC	CASSQATYNEQFF
NA	TRBD1	TRBV9	TRBJ1-4	TGTGCCAGCAGCGTAGGGACAGGAGCTAATGAAAAACTGTTTTTT	CASSVGTGANEKLFF
NA	NA	TRBV10-1	TRBJ2-1	TGCGCCAGCAGCCTAACCGGGGGTGAGCAGTTCTTC	CASSLTGGEQFF
NA	NA	TRBV5-1	TRBJ2-7	TGCGCCAGCAGCAGGGGACTCGCGAGCTCCTACGAGCAGTACTTC	CASSRGLASSYEQYF
NA	NA	TRBV18	TRBJ2-3	TGTGCCAGCTCACCCAGGGGAACTAGCACAGATACGCAGTATTTT	CASSPRGTSTDTQYF
NA	NA	TRBV29-1	TRBJ1-2	TGCAGCGTTGAGGACAGCCTCATCTATGGCTACACCTTC	CSVEDSLIYGYTF
NA	NA	TRBV27	TRBJ2-6	TGTGCCAGCAGTTTATCGGGGACCGTCCTGACTTTC	CASSLSGTVLTF
NA	TRBD1	TRBV4-3	TRBJ2-1	TGCGCCAGCAGCCAATCGGCGAGTGGGACAGGGTACAATGAGCAGTTCTTC	CASSQSASGTGYNEQFF
NA	TRBD1	TRBV7-8	TRBJ1-5	TGTGCCAGCAGCCTACGAAACTCGGGACAGGGGTATCAGCCCCAGCATTTT	CASSLRNSGQGYQPQHF
NA	NA	TRBV6-6	TRBJ2-7	TGTGCCAGCAGTTATTCGGAGGCCTACGAGCAGTACTTC	CASSYSEAYEQYF
NA	NA	TRBV12-5	TRBJ1-1	TGTGCTAGTGCCTTGAACACTGAAGCTTTCTTT	CASALNTEAFF
once	TRBD1	TRBV19	TRBJ2-3	TGTGCCAGTAGGACAGGGGCAGATACGCAGTATTTT	CASRTGADTQYF
NA	NA	TRBV9	TRBJ2-2	TGTGCCAGCAGCCCACCAGGGGGGACGGGTGCCGGGGAGCTGTTTTTT	CASSPPGGTGAGELFF
NA	NA	TRBV7-3	TRBJ2-5	TGTGCCAGCAGTCGATACAGAGAAGAGACCCAGTACTTC	CASSRYREETQYF
NA	NA	TRBV6-5	TRBJ1-1	TGTGCCAGCAGGCTTTCAGGGGAAGGCACTGAAGCTTTCTTT	CASRLSGEGTEAFF
NA	NA	TRBV28	TRBJ1-5	TGTGCCAGCAGTCCCCGAGTGGGACGTAGGCAATATCAGCCCCAGCATTTT	CASSPRVGRRQYQPQHF
NA	TRBD1	TRBV4-1	TRBJ1-5	TGCGCCAGCAGCCTCCAAATGGGGACAGGCCAGCCCCAGCATTTT	CASSLQMGTGQPQHF
once	TRBD1	TRBV19	TRBJ2-7	TGTGCCAGTAGTATAGGCCGGGACAGCTACGAGCAGTACTTC	CASSIGRDSYEQYF
NA	NA	TRBV4-3	TRBJ2-2	TGCGCCAGCAGCCAAGAGGGGGGCAGGGAGCTGTTTTTT	CASSQEGGRELFF
once	NA	TRBV5-6	TRBJ2-1	TGTGCCAGCAGCTTGGGTGTGGGACTCTCCTACAATGAGCAGTTCTTC	CASSLGVGLSYNEQFF
NA	NA	TRBV30	TRBJ2-7	TGTGCCTGGAGTAAAACAACAGGGTTCTACGAGCAGTACTTC	CAWSKTTGFYEQYF
NA	TRBD2	TRBV6-5	TRBJ2-7	TGTGCCAGCAGTTACTCGAAGCTAGCGGGAGAGTGGGAGCAGTACTTC	CASSYSKLAGEWEQYF
NA	TRBD1	TRBV14	TRBJ2-3	TGTGCCAGCAGCCAAGATTCCCGACAGGGCGGTACGCAGTATTTT	CASSQDSRQGGTQYF
few	TRBD2	TRBV5-6	TRBJ2-2	TGTGCCAGCAGCTTGACTAGCGGGAAACAAACCGGGGAGCTGTTTTTT	CASSLTSGKQTGELFF
NA	NA	TRBV28	TRBJ1-5	TGTGCCAGCAGGGCCCCGGGGAGTAGGGAGCCCCAGCATTTT	CASRAPGSREPQHF
few	NA	TRBV6-1	TRBJ1-5	TGTGCCAGCAGTGCGACAGCTAATAGCAATCAGCCCCAGCATTTT	CASSATANSNQPQHF
NA	NA	TRBV28	TRBJ2-7	TGTGCCAGCAGTTTACCAGGCCTCTACGAGCAGTACTTC	CASSLPGLYEQYF
NA	TRBD2	TRBV19	TRBJ2-3	TGTGCCAGTAGTACGGGACTAGCGGGGACCACAGATACGCAGTATTTT	CASSTGLAGTTDTQYF
NA	TRBD1	TRBV15	TRBJ1-1	TGTGCCACCAGCAGAGCCAGGGGGGTTTCGAACACTGAAGCTTTCTTT	CATSRARGVSNTEAFF
NA	TRBD1	TRBV5-1	TRBJ2-7	TGCGCCAGCAGCTGGACCTCCGGGACAGGGGTAAAGGAGCAGTACTTC	CASSWTSGTGVKEQYF
NA	TRBD2	TRBV10-3	TRBJ2-1	TGTGCCATCAGCCTAGCGGGACCTACCTACAATGAGCAGTTCTTC	CAISLAGPTYNEQFF
NA	TRBD2	TRBV29-1	TRBJ2-7	TGCAGCGCCGTCCCGGGACTAGCGGGTGGGTCCTACGAGCAGTACTTC	CSAVPGLAGGSYEQYF
NA	NA	TRBV7-9	TRBJ2-2	TGTGCCAGCAGCTTAAAGACCGGGGAGCTGTTTTTT	CASSLKTGELFF
once	TRBD1	TRBV10-3	TRBJ2-5	TGTGCCATCAGTGACCCGACAGGGCAGGGGGAGACCCAGTACTTC	CAISDPTGQGETQYF
NA	NA	TRBV28	TRBJ1-1	TGTGCCAGCAGTTTCGGGAGAAACACTGAAGCTTTCTTT	CASSFGRNTEAFF
NA	TRBD2	TRBV4-2	TRBJ2-1	TGTGCCAGCAGCCAAGAGCTAGCGGGAGTTTCCAATGAGCAGTTCTTC	CASSQELAGVSNEQFF
NA	NA	TRBV5-1	TRBJ1-2	TGCGCCAGCAGCTTGGCCTTTCAGGGGCCGGAGGGCGGCTACACCTTC	CASSLAFQGPEGGYTF
NA	NA	TRBV27	TRBJ1-1	TGTGCCAGCAGTTTAGGTGGGAGTGCGGGCACTGAAGCTTTCTTT	CASSLGGSAGTEAFF
NA	TRBD2	TRBV27	TRBJ2-7	TGTGCCAGCAGTCGAGGAACGACTAGCGGGGTCTCGTACGAGCAGTACTTC	CASSRGTTSGVSYEQYF
NA	TRBD2	TRBV7-6	TRBJ2-7	TGTGCCAGCAGCTTCGCTAGCGGCCACTACGAGCAGTACTTC	CASSFASGHYEQYF
once	TRBD2	TRBV13	TRBJ2-1	TGTGCCAGCAGCTTTGGATTTCCGGGAGGCCAGAACAATGAGCAGTTCTTC	CASSFGFPGGQNNEQFF
NA	TRBD2	TRBV29-1	TRBJ2-3	TGCAGCGTTGAAGCGAGAGAGGGTAGCGGGAGTTCATCTGATACGCAGTATTTT	CSVEAREGSGSSSDTQYF
NA	TRBD1	TRBV11-2	TRBJ2-1	TGTGCCAGCAGCTTAGGTGCAGGGGGCTCTGAGCAGTTCTTC	CASSLGAGGSEQFF